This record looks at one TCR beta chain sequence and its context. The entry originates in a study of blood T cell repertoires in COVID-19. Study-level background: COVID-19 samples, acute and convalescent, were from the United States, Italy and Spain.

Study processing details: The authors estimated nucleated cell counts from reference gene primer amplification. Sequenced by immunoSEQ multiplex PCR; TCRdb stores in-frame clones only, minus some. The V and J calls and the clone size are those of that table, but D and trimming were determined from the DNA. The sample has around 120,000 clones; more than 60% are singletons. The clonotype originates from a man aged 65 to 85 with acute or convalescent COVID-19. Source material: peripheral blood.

The CDR3 sequence is CASSLGGQNYNEQFF. Here the CDR3 DNA reads TGCGCCAGCAGCTTAGGGGGACAGAACTACAATGAGCAGTTCTTC. The genes are TRBV5-1 and TRBJ2-1; the match to TRBD1 covers 7 bases. This CDR3 spans 15 amino acids. J lost 3 bases, V lost 2 bases, and 5 bases had no gene match. Germline CDR1 and CDR2: SGHRS and YFSETQ.